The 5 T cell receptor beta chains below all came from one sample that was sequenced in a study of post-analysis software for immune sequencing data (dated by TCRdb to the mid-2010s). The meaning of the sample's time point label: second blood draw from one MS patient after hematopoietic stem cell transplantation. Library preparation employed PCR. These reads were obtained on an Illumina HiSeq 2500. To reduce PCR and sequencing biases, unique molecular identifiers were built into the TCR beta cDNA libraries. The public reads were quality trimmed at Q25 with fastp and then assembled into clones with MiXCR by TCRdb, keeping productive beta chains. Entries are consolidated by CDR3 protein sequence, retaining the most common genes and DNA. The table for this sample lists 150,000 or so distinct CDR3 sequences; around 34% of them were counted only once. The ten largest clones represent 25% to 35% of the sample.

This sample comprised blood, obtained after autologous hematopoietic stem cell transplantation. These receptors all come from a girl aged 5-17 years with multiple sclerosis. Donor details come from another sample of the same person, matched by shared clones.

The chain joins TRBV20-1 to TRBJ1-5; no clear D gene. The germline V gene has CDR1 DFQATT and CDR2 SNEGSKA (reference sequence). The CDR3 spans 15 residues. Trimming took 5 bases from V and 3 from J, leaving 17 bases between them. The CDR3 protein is CSALPDNTLNQPQHF. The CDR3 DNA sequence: TGCAGTGCTCTACCTGATAACACCCTCAATCAGCCCCAGCATTTT.

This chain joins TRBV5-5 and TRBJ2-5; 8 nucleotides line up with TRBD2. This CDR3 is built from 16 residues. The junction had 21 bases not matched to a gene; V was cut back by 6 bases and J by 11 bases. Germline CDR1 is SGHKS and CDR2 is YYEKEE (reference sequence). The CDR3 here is CASTPEGSGTACEQYF. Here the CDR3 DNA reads TGTGCCAGCACCCCGGAGGGTAGCGGGACGGCTTGTGAGCAGTACTTC.

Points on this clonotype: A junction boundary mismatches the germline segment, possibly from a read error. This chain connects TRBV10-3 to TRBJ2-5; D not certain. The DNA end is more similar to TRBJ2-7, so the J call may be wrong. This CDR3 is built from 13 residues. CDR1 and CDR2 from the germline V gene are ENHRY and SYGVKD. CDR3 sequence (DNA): TGTGCCATCAGCGAGTCTCCGAATTACGAGCAGTACTTC. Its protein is CAISESPNYEQYF.

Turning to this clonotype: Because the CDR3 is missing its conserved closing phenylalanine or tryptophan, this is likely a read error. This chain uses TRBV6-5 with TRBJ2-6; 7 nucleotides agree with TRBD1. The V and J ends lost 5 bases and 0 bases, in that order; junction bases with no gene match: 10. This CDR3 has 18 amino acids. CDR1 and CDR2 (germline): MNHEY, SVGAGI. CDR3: CASSNRDSHLSGANVLTS. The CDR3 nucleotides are TGTGCCAGCAGTAACCGGGACAGCCACCTCTCTGGGGCCAACGTCCTGACTTCC.

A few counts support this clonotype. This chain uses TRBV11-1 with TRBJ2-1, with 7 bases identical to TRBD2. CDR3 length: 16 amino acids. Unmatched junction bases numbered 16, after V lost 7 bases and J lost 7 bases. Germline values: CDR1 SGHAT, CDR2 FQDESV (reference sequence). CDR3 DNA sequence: TGTGCCAGCAAACCCCCCTGGGCGGGAGAGAATAATGAGCAGTTCTTC. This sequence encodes CASKPPWAGENNEQFF.